These 9 T cell receptor beta chains came from one sample sequenced in a study of response to subunit inactivated influenza vaccine. One entry per CDR3 protein, called by TCRdb with MiXCR from the RT-PCR reads. The sample has 600,000 to 850,000 distinct CDR3 sequences, 14% seen once; the top ten hold 6.5% to 8%. The starting material was PBMCs from blood, obtained 14 to 15 days before vaccination. These receptors were taken from a man in his forties or fifties who received an inactivated influenza vaccine.

V is TRBV20-1 and J is TRBJ2-7; possibly TRBD1 or TRBD2 for D (7 bases each). This CDR3 contains 15 residues. V lost 0 bases to trimming and J lost 2 bases, with 14 bases between them. The germline V gene encodes CDR1 DFQATT and CDR2 SNEGSKA (reference sequence). CDR3 sequence: CSARDRQGGTYEQYF. For the CDR3, the DNA is TGCAGTGCTAGAGATCGGCAGGGGGGGACCTACGAGCAGTACTTC.

The chain links TRBV7-9 to TRBJ2-5; the match to TRBD2 covers 7 bases. The CDR3 is made up of 15 amino acids. The V gene's germline CDR1 is SEHNR and CDR2 FQNEAQ (reference sequence). The V gene end was trimmed by 3 bases and the J gene end by 4 bases; junction bases not matched to a gene: 8. CDR3 bases: TGTGCCAGCAGCTTTCCTTGGCCTAGCGGAGAGACCCAGTACTTC. Protein sequence: CASSFPWPSGETQYF. The entire variable domain, with the rest obtained from reference TRBV7-9 and TRBJ2-5, is as follows: DTGVSQNPRHKITKRGQNVTFRCDPISEHNRLYWYRQTLGQGPEFLTYFQNEAQLEKSRLLSDRFSAERPKGSFSTLEIQRTEQGDSAMYLCASSFPWPSGETQYFGPGTRLLVL.

J is TRBJ1-1 and V is TRBV29-1; TRBD1 might be the D (6 bases). V lost 4 bases and J 4 bases, leaving 13 bases between the germline ends. This CDR3 comprises 13 residues. Germline V CDR1 and CDR2: SQVTM, ANQGSEA. The CDR3 protein is CSVGTGGGTEAFF. CDR3 coding DNA: TGCAGCGTTGGGACTGGGGGCGGCACTGAAGCTTTCTTT.

This clonotype occurred many times. The rearrangement uses TRBV10-3 and TRBJ2-7; no clear D. CDR1 ENHRY and CDR2 SYGVKD come from the germline V gene. This CDR3 comprises 11 residues. The V gene lost 10 bases and the J gene lost 1 base, with 8 bases spanning the gap. CDR3 region: CATLESYEQYF. CDR3 in DNA: TGTGCCACCCTCGAATCCTACGAGCAGTACTTC.

This clonotype turned up a few times. The genes are TRBV12-3 or TRBV12-4 and TRBJ1-3; the D is unclear. The CDR3 totals 15 residues. Trimming shortened V by 4 bases and J by 0 bases, and 10 bases separated the two germline ends. CDR3 in DNA: TGTGCCAGCAGTTCAGCACTACCCTCTGGAAACACCATATATTTT. As protein: CASSSALPSGNTIYF.

This clonotype was observed many times. The chain carries TRBV10-3 and TRBJ1-1; perhaps TRBD1 as D (5 bases). The V gene lost 4 bases and the J gene lost 3 bases, with 9 bases spanning the gap. There are 13 residues in the CDR3. The V gene's germline CDR1 is ENHRY and CDR2 SYGVKD. CDR3: CAISVGGDTEAFF. The CDR3 DNA reads as TGTGCCATCAGTGTTGGGGGAGACACTGAAGCTTTCTTT.

There are a few counts of this clonotype. The chain carries TRBV19 and TRBJ1-6; D is ambiguous. The CDR3 spans 16 residues. Germline CDR1 LNHDA, CDR2 SQIVND (reference sequence). Trimming took 7 bases from V and 6 from J, leaving 19 bases between them. In nucleotides, the CDR3 is TGTGCCAGTACCACGCTCTCGGGCAGAAGTAATTCACCCCTCCACTTT. This encodes CASTTLSGRSNSPLHF. The whole variable domain, filled in from reference TRBV19 and TRBJ1-6, reads DGGITQSPKYLFRKEGQNVTLSCEQNLNHDAMYWYRQDPGQGLRLIYYSQIVNDFQKGDIAEGYSVSREKKESFPLTVTSAQKNPTAFYLCASTTLSGRSNSPLHFGNGTRLTVT.

The chain is built from TRBV6-1 and TRBJ2-7, with 7 bases fitting TRBD1. Trimming at V came to 5 bases and at J to 1 base, leaving 5 bases not matched to a gene. CDR1 MNHNS and CDR2 SASEGT come from the germline V gene. This CDR3 contains 14 residues. CDR3 sequence reads: CASSTAGGSYEQYF. The CDR3 DNA follows: TGTGCCAGCAGTACCGCAGGGGGTTCCTACGAGCAGTACTTC.

The CDR3 region has the DNA TGTGCCAGCTCACCAGGCGGGAGGACCGGTAGAGAGACCCAGTACTTC. This gives the protein CASSPGGRTGRETQYF. The chain joins TRBV18 to TRBJ2-5; 8 nucleotides line up with TRBD2. V shed 2 bases and J 4 bases; nucleotides not matched to a gene: 9. CDR1 is KGHSH and CDR2 is LQKENI in the germline V gene. The CDR3 covers 16 residues.